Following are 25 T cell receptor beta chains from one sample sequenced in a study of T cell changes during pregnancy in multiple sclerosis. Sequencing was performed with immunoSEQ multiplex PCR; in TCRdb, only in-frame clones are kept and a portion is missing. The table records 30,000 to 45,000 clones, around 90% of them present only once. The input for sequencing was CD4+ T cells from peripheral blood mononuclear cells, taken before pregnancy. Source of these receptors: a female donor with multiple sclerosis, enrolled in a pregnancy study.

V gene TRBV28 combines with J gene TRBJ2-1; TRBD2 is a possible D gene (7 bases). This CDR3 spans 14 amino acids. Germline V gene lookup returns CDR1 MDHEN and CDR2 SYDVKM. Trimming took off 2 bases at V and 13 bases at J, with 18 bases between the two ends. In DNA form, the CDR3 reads TGTGCCAGCAGTTTAGGTATCCGGGGGGCTCAACAGTTCTTC. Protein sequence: CASSLGIRGAQQFF.

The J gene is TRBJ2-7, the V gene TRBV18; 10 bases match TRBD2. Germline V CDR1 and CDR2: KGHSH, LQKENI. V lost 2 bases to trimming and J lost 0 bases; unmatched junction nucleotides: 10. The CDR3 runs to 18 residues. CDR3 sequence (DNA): TGTGCCAGCTCACCAAGACTAGCGGGCCCGTCGAGCTCCTACGAGCAGTACTTC. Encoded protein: CASSPRLAGPSSSYEQYF.

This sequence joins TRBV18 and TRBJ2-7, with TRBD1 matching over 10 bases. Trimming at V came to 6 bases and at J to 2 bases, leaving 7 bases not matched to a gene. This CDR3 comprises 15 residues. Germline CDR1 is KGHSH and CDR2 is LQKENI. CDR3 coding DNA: TGTGCCAGCTCGCAGCCGGGACAGGGGCCCTACGAGCAGTACTTC. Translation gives CASSQPGQGPYEQYF.

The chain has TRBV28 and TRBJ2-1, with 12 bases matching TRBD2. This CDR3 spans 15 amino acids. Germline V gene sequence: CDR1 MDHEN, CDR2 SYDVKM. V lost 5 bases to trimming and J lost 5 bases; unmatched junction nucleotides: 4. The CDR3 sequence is CASSRLAGVNNEQFF. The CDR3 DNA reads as TGTGCCAGCAGTCGACTAGCGGGAGTTAACAATGAGCAGTTCTTC.

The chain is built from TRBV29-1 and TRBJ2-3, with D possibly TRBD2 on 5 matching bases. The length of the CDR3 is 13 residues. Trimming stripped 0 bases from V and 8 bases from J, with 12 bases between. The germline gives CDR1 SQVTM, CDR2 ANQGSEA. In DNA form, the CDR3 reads TGCAGCGTTGAAGATCCGCTAGCTGCTACGCAGTATTTT. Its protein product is CSVEDPLAATQYF.

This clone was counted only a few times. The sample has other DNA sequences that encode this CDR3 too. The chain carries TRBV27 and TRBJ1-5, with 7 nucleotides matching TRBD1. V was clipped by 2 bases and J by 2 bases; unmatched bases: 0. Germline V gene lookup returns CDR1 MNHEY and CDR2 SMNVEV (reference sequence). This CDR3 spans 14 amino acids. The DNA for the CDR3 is TGTGCCAGCAGTTTACAGGGGGGCAATCAGCCCCAGCATTTT. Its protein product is CASSLQGGNQPQHF.

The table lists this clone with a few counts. The CDR3 DNA reads as TGTGCCAGCTCACCACCGGGGACATCGAACACCGGGGAGCTGTTTTTT. Its protein product is CASSPPGTSNTGELFF. The chain has TRBV18 and TRBJ2-2, with D possibly TRBD1 on 6 matching bases. This CDR3 comprises 16 residues. Looked up from germline, CDR1 is KGHSH and CDR2 is LQKENI. V lost 0 bases and J lost 0, with 8 bases in between. The whole variable domain, remainder taken from reference TRBV18 and TRBJ2-2, is NAGVMQNPRHLVRRRGQEARLRCSPMKGHSHVYWYRQLPEEGLKFMVYLQKENIIDESGMPKERFSAEFPKEGPSILRIQQVVRGDSAAYFCASSPPGTSNTGELFFGEGSRLTVL.

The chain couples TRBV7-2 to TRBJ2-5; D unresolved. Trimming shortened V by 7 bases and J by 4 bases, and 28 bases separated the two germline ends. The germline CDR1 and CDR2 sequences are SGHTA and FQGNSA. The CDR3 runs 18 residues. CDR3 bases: TGTGCCAGCACCTCTCCGATGAGGAACCCGACGTTCCCAGAGACCCAGTACTTC. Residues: CASTSPMRNPTFPETQYF.

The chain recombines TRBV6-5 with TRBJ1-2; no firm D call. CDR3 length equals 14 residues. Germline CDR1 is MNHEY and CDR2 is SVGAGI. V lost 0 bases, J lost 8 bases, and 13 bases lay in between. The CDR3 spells CASSYSEGFYGYTF. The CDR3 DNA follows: TGTGCCAGCAGTTACTCGGAGGGATTCTACGGCTACACCTTC.

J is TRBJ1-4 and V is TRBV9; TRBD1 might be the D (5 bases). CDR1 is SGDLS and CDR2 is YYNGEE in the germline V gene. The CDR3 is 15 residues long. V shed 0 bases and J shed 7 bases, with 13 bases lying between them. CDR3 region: CASSVGGGEGEKLFF. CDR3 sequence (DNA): TGTGCCAGCAGCGTAGGGGGGGGTGAAGGTGAAAAACTGTTTTTT.

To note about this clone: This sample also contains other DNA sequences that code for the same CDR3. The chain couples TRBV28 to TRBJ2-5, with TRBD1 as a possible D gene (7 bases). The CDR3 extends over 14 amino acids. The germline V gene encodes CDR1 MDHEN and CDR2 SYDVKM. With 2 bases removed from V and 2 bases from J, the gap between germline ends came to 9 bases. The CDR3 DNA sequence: TGTGCCAGCAGTTTAGCGGGACAGCAAGAGACCCAGTACTTC. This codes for CASSLAGQQETQYF.

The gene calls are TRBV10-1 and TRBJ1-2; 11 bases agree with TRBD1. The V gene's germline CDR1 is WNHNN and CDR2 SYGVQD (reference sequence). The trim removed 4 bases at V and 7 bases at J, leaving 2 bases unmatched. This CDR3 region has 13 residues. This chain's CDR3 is CASSGTGGSGYTF. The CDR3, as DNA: TGCGCCAGCAGTGGGACAGGGGGCTCTGGCTACACCTTC.

DNA for the CDR3: TGTGCCAGCAGCCAAGAAACAGTGGGACAGGCGAACACCGGGGAGCTGTTTTTT. Translating it yields CASSQETVGQANTGELFF. The chain couples TRBV4-2 to TRBJ2-2; 8 nucleotides match TRBD1. There are 18 residues in the CDR3. With 0 bases clipped from V and 0 bases from J, the junction kept 6 bases outside the gene matches. Per the germline V gene, CDR1 is LGHNA and CDR2 is YNFKEQ.

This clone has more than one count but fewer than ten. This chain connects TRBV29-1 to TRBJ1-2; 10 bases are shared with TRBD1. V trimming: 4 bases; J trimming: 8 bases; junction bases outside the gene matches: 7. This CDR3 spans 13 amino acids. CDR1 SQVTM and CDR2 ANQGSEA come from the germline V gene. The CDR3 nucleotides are TGCAGCGTTGCTAAGACAGGGGGCGACGGCTACACCTTC. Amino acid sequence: CSVAKTGGDGYTF. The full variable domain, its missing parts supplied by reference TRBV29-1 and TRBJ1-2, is SAVISQKPSRDICQRGTSLTIQCQVDSQVTMMFWYRQQPGQSLTLIATANQGSEATYESGFVIDKFPISRPNLTFSTLTVSNMSPEDSSIYLCSVAKTGGDGYTFGSGTRLTVV.

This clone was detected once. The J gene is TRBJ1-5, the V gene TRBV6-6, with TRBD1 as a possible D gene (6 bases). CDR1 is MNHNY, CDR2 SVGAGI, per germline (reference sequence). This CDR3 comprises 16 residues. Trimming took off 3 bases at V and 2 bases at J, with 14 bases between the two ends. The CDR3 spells CASSYDGPGGNQPQHF. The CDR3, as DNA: TGTGCCAGCAGTTATGACGGGCCAGGGGGCAATCAGCCCCAGCATTTT.

The CDR3, as DNA: TGTGCCAGCAGCTACACCGGGAGCACGCAGTATTTT. Protein product: CASSYTGSTQYF. This chain joins TRBV7-2 and TRBJ2-3; possibly TRBD2 for D (6 bases). V was clipped by 4 bases and J by 9 bases, with 11 bases between them. The V gene's germline CDR1 is SGHTA and CDR2 FQGNSA. The CDR3 extends over 12 amino acids.

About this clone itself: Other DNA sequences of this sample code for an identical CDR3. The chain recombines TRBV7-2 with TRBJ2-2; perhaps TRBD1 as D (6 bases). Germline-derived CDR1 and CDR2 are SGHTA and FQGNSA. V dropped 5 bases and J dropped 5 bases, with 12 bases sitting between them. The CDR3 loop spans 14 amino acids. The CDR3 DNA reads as TGTGCCAGCAGCCTAGGGCAGGGGACCGGGGAGCTGTTTTTT. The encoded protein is CASSLGQGTGELFF. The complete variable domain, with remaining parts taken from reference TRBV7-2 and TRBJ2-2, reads GAGVSQSPSNKVTEKGKDVELRCDPISGHTALYWYRQSLGQGLEFLIYFQGNSAPDKSGLPSDRFSAERTGGSVSTLTIQRTQQEDSAVYLCASSLGQGTGELFFGEGSRLTVL.

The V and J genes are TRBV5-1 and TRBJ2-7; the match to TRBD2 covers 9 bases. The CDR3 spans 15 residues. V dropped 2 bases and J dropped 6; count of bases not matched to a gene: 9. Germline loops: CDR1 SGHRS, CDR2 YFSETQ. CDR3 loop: CASSFTGTSPGEQYF. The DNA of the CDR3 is TGCGCCAGCAGCTTTACAGGGACTAGCCCCGGCGAGCAGTACTTC. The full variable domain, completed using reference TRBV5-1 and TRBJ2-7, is KAGVTQTPRYLIKTRGQQVTLSCSPISGHRSVSWYQQTPGQGLQFLFEYFSETQRNKGNFPGRFSGRQFSNSRSEMNVSTLELGDSALYLCASSFTGTSPGEQYFGPGTRLTVT.

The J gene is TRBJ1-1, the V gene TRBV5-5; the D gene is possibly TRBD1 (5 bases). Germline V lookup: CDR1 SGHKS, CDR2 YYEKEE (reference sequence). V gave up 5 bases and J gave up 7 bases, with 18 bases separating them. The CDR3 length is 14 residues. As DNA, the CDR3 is TGTGCCAGCAGGGAACGTTGGGGCGTCGGTGAAGCTTTCTTT. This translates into CASRERWGVGEAFF.

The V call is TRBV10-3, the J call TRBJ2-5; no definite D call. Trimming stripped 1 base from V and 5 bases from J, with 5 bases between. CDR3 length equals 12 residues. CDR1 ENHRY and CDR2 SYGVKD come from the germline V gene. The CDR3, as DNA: TGTGCCATCAGTGAGTTGCGGGAGACCCAGTACTTC. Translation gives CAISELRETQYF.

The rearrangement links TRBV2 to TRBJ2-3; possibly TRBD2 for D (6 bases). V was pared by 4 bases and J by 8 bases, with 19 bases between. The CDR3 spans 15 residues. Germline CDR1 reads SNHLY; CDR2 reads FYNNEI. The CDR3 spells CASSVIERVGRTQYF. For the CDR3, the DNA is TGTGCCAGCAGTGTTATTGAGCGGGTGGGGCGTACGCAGTATTTT.

The CDR3 reads CASSAGLAGNTGELFF. The CDR3 region has the DNA TGTGCCAGCAGTGCAGGACTAGCGGGGAACACCGGGGAGCTGTTTTTT. V and J are TRBV2 and TRBJ2-2; 11 bases fit TRBD2. CDR1 is SNHLY, CDR2 FYNNEI, per germline. CDR3 length equals 16 residues. Losses at the gene ends were 4 bases for V and 1 base for J; bases not matched to a gene: 2.

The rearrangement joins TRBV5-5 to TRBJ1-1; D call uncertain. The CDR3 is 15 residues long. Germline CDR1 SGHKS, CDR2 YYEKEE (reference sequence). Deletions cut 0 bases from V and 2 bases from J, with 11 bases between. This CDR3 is CASSLVPTKNTEAFF. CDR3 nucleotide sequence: TGTGCCAGCAGCTTGGTTCCGACAAAAAACACTGAAGCTTTCTTT. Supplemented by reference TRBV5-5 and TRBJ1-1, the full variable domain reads DAGVTQSPTHLIKTRGQQVTLRCSPISGHKSVSWYQQVLGQGPQFIFQYYEKEERGRGNFPDRFSARQFPNYSSELNVNALLLGDSALYLCASSLVPTKNTEAFFGQGTRLTVV.

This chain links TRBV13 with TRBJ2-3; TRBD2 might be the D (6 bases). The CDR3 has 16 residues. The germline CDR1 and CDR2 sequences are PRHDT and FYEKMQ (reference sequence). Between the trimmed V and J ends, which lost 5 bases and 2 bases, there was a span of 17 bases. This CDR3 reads CASSPPWGEVTDTQYF. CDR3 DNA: TGTGCCAGCAGCCCCCCCTGGGGGGAGGTCACAGATACGCAGTATTTT.

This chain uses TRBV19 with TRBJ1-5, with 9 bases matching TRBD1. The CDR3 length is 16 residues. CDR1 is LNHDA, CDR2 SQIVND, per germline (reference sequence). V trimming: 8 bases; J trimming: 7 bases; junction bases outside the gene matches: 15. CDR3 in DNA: TGTGCCAGTCGCTACCCCGGGACAGGGACCTCCCAGCCCCAGCATTTT. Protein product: CASRYPGTGTSQPQHF.